The 8 T cell receptor beta chains given below trace back to one sample, sequenced in a study of beta chain features in type 1 diabetes. The investigators reverse transcribed all of the isolated RNA, so they sequenced expressed TCRB transcripts. Libraries were prepared by immunoSEQ multiplex PCR; TCRdb keeps only in-frame clonotypes and omits some of them. The data hold about 400,000 clones, with about 12% observed a single time. The sequenced sample consisted of naive CD4+ T cells from blood. The receptors stem from a young man in good health.

This clone was observed a few times. The rearrangement links TRBV9 to TRBJ1-1; 7 bases are shared with TRBD1. The V segment lost 0 bases and the J segment 3 bases; nucleotides outside the gene matches: 2. The CDR3 extends over 14 amino acids. Germline V gene lookup returns CDR1 SGDLS and CDR2 YYNGEE. The CDR3 nucleotides read TGTGCCAGCAGCGTAGACAGGGGAGACACTGAAGCTTTCTTT. It specifies CASSVDRGDTEAFF.

On this clone itself: Other DNA sequences of this sample code for an identical CDR3. The V and J genes are TRBV6-5 and TRBJ2-1; TRBD2 is a possible D gene (5 bases). V was trimmed by 3 bases and J by 2 bases, leaving 8 bases between them. Germline V gene lookup returns CDR1 MNHEY and CDR2 SVGAGI. This CDR3 has 14 residues. In nucleotides, the CDR3 is TGTGCCAGCAGTTATCGGGGTCCCTACAATGAGCAGTTCTTC. It encodes CASSYRGPYNEQFF.

The genes are TRBV29-1 and TRBJ1-1, with 11 bases identical to TRBD1. Trimming took 7 bases from V and 7 from J; bases not matched to a gene: 5. The CDR3 extends over 12 amino acids. From germline, CDR1 is SQVTM and CDR2 ANQGSEA. The DNA of the CDR3 is TGCAGCGGGAGGACAGGGGGCGTTGAAGCTTTCTTT. Amino acids: CSGRTGGVEAFF.

The chain links TRBV7-3 to TRBJ2-3, with 11 bases identical to TRBD2. Trimming cost V 3 bases and J 4 bases; bases outside gene matches: 3. The CDR3 runs to 15 residues. From germline, CDR1 is SGHTA and CDR2 FQGTGA. The CDR3 region is CASSFTSGGSDTQYF. CDR3 DNA: TGTGCCAGCAGCTTCACTAGCGGGGGTTCAGATACGCAGTATTTT.

This clone was observed a handful of times. The chain couples TRBV4-3 to TRBJ2-5; TRBD2 matches at 13 bases. The CDR3 has 14 amino acids. Unmatched junction bases numbered 0, after V lost 3 bases and J lost 5 bases. Germline CDR1 and CDR2: LGHNA and YSLEER. For the CDR3, the DNA is TGCGCCAGCAGCCAGGGACTAGCGGGGGAGACCCAGTACTTC. This translates into CASSQGLAGETQYF.

This rearrangement joins TRBV30 to TRBJ1-2; the match to TRBD1 covers 11 bases. The trim removed 4 bases at V and 7 bases at J, leaving 11 bases unmatched. The CDR3 sequence is 15 residues long. Per germline, CDR1 GTSNPN and CDR2 SVGIG (reference sequence). CDR3 sequence: CAWTGTGGSSGGYTF. CDR3 bases: TGTGCCTGGACTGGGACAGGGGGATCGTCCGGTGGCTACACCTTC.

The genes are TRBV5-1 and TRBJ2-1, with 8 bases matching TRBD1. Germline trimming cut 6 bases from V and 3 bases from J; bases unmatched to any gene: 5. The CDR3 contains 14 residues. Germline V gene sequence: CDR1 SGHRS, CDR2 YFSETQ. CDR3 residues: CASKTGADYNEQFF. The CDR3, as DNA: TGCGCCAGCAAGACAGGGGCCGACTACAATGAGCAGTTCTTC. Drawing the rest from reference TRBV5-1 and TRBJ2-1, the complete variable domain is KAGVTQTPRYLIKTRGQQVTLSCSPISGHRSVSWYQQTPGQGLQFLFEYFSETQRNKGNFPGRFSGRQFSNSRSEMNVSTLELGDSALYLCASKTGADYNEQFFGPGTRLTVL.

This clone was counted only a few times. The J gene is TRBJ1-1, the V gene TRBV18, with TRBD1 matching over 7 bases. This CDR3 is 14 amino acids long. Germline V gene sequence: CDR1 KGHSH, CDR2 LQKENI. Trimming cost V 3 bases and J 3 bases; bases outside gene matches: 4. The CDR3 DNA reads as TGTGCCAGCTCACCCTCACAGGGGCACACTGAAGCTTTCTTT. This gives the protein CASSPSQGHTEAFF.